These 30 T cell receptor beta chains came from one sample sequenced in a study of blood T cell repertoires in COVID-19 (dated by TCRdb to the early 2020s). Libraries were prepared through the immunoSEQ multiplex PCR assay. Sourced from immuneACCESS, this table was stored by TCRdb with only in-frame sequences that have V and J called. A share of the clones is absent; for the studies checked, an unresolved V gene accounts for under half, and the remainder has no known explanation. For this sample the table gives some 280,000 clones, of which 75% to 90% were detected only once. The top ten hold around 13% of the sample. Sequenced input: peripheral blood. These TCRs come from a woman aged 55-69 years with acute or convalescent COVID-19.

This chain uses TRBV25-1 with TRBJ1-5; D may be TRBD1 (5 bases). The CDR3 spans 16 residues. From germline, CDR1 is MGHDK and CDR2 SYGVNS. The germline V and J ends were trimmed by 4 bases and 2 bases, with 15 bases remaining between them. DNA for the CDR3: TGTGCCAGCAGTGGCGCAGGGTTCGTGGGCAATCAGCCCCAGCATTTT. This encodes CASSGAGFVGNQPQHF.

The chain joins TRBV27 to TRBJ2-2; 8 bases line up with TRBD1. The germline V gene encodes CDR1 MNHEY and CDR2 SMNVEV (reference sequence). This CDR3 has 14 residues. V lost 7 bases, J lost 5 bases, and 6 bases stayed unmatched. CDR3 amino acids: CASTQGAFTGELFF. CDR3 bases: TGTGCCAGCACGCAGGGGGCCTTTACCGGGGAGCTGTTTTTT.

The V and J genes are TRBV14 and TRBJ1-1; D perhaps matches TRBD1 (6 bases). The CDR3 loop spans 15 amino acids. V lost 3 bases and J 1 base, leaving 12 bases between the germline ends. Germline V gene lookup returns CDR1 SGHDN and CDR2 FVKESK. The CDR3 bases are TGTGCCAGCAGCCACTCAGGGGCCGCGAACACTGAAGCTTTCTTT. It specifies CASSHSGAANTEAFF.

The chain couples TRBV27 to TRBJ1-6; D gene uncertain. From germline, CDR1 is MNHEY and CDR2 SMNVEV (reference sequence). V lost 2 bases to trimming and J lost 5 bases, with 7 bases between them. The CDR3 is made up of 14 amino acids. DNA for the CDR3: TGTGCCAGCAGTTTAGGGCGGGATAATTCACCCCTCCACTTT. Translated: CASSLGRDNSPLHF.

The chain links TRBV4-3 to TRBJ1-1; weak D call: TRBD1 (6 bases). Looked up from germline, CDR1 is LGHNA and CDR2 is YSLEER. V was clipped by 4 bases and J by 1 base, with 16 bases between them. This CDR3 is 16 amino acids long. The CDR3 loop is CASSRTRDNQNTEAFF. The CDR3 coding sequence is TGCGCCAGCAGCCGAACGAGGGACAACCAGAACACTGAAGCTTTCTTT.

The CDR3 here is CASTRGVMNTEAFF. CDR3 sequence (DNA): TGCGCCAGCACCAGGGGCGTTATGAACACTGAAGCTTTCTTT. The chain couples TRBV5-1 to TRBJ1-1, with D tentatively TRBD1 (6 bases). Trimming pared 6 bases from V and 0 bases from J, leaving 12 bases between. The CDR3 sequence is 14 residues long. Germline CDR1 is SGHRS and CDR2 is YFSETQ.

This chain joins TRBV6-2 or TRBV6-3 and TRBJ2-7, with a possible D match to TRBD1 (5 bases). Germline CDR1 is MNHEY and CDR2 is SVGEGT. Trimming removed 6 bases from V and 2 bases from J, with 11 bases in between. This CDR3 contains 13 residues. The CDR3 DNA follows: TGTGCCAGCAGCCGATCAGGGCCCTACGAGCAGTACTTC. It yields the protein CASSRSGPYEQYF.

V and J are TRBV19 and TRBJ2-7, with TRBD2 identical over 8 bases. This CDR3 is 16 amino acids long. Losses at the gene ends were 1 base for V and 0 bases for J; bases not matched to a gene: 5. CDR1 is LNHDA and CDR2 is SQIVND in the germline V gene (reference sequence). The CDR3 region is CASSIGTSKNSYEQYF. CDR3 nucleotides: TGTGCCAGTAGTATAGGGACTAGCAAGAACTCCTACGAGCAGTACTTC.

This sequence joins TRBV9 and TRBJ1-1; maybe TRBD1 (5 bases). CDR3 length: 13 residues. The germline V gene has CDR1 SGDLS and CDR2 YYNGEE. V was trimmed by 3 bases and J by 1 base, leaving 7 bases between them. The CDR3 region is CASSAGGNTEAFF. CDR3 DNA sequence: TGTGCCAGCAGCGCCGGGGGGAACACTGAAGCTTTCTTT. Full variable domain (outside the CDR3, taken from reference TRBV9 and TRBJ1-1): DSGVTQTPKHLITATGQRVTLRCSPRSGDLSVYWYQQSLDQGLQFLIQYYNGEERAKGNILERFSAQQFPDLHSELNLSSLELGDSALYFCASSAGGNTEAFFGQGTRLTVV.

This clone was picked up many times. The chain recombines TRBV4-1 with TRBJ2-2; 9 bases align to TRBD1. Looked up from germline, CDR1 is MGHRA and CDR2 is YSYEKL. The V segment lost 4 bases and the J segment 6 bases; nucleotides outside the gene matches: 6. The CDR3 is made up of 15 amino acids. The CDR3 DNA follows: TGCGCCAGCAGCCTTCCGGGACAGGGACCCGGGGAGCTGTTTTTT. It translates to CASSLPGQGPGELFF.

The DNA for the CDR3 is TGTGCCAGCAGCGTCAGCGATTTCTACGAGCAGTACTTC. It specifies CASSVSDFYEQYF. This chain joins TRBV9 and TRBJ2-7; D not resolved. The CDR3 is 13 amino acids. V was shortened by 2 bases and J by 3 bases, with 9 bases between the two germline ends. Germline values: CDR1 SGDLS, CDR2 YYNGEE. Supplemented by reference TRBV9 and TRBJ2-7, the full variable domain reads DSGVTQTPKHLITATGQRVTLRCSPRSGDLSVYWYQQSLDQGLQFLIQYYNGEERAKGNILERFSAQQFPDLHSELNLSSLELGDSALYFCASSVSDFYEQYFGPGTRLTVT.

The rearrangement links TRBV5-1 to TRBJ1-1; 7 positions agree with TRBD1. In germline, CDR1 is SGHRS, CDR2 YFSETQ. J gave up 0 bases and V 3 bases, and 8 bases lay outside the gene matches. The CDR3 is made up of 16 amino acids. In DNA form, the CDR3 reads TGCGCCAGCAGCTCCTTAAGACAGGGCTTGAACACTGAAGCTTTCTTT. It yields the protein CASSSLRQGLNTEAFF. The whole variable domain, filled in from reference TRBV5-1 and TRBJ1-1, reads KAGVTQTPRYLIKTRGQQVTLSCSPISGHRSVSWYQQTPGQGLQFLFEYFSETQRNKGNFPGRFSGRQFSNSRSEMNVSTLELGDSALYLCASSSLRQGLNTEAFFGQGTRLTVV.

The chain joins TRBV28 to TRBJ2-5; perhaps TRBD2 as D (7 bases). CDR3 size: 14 residues. V shed 6 bases and J shed 1 base, with 12 bases lying between them. Germline loops: CDR1 MDHEN, CDR2 SYDVKM. DNA for the CDR3: TGTGCCAGCAGAAGGGGGGGGCCCCAAGAGACCCAGTACTTC. Translated: CASRRGGPQETQYF.

The chain recombines TRBV28 with TRBJ1-5, with a weak D call TRBD1 (5 bases). CDR3 length: 13 amino acids. V lost 6 bases to trimming and J lost 0 bases, with 6 bases between them. The germline V gene has CDR1 MDHEN and CDR2 SYDVKM. In nucleotides, the CDR3 is TGTGCCAGCAGGACAGCTAGCAATCAGCCCCAGCATTTT. The encoded protein is CASRTASNQPQHF. Looking up the rest from reference TRBV28 and TRBJ1-5 gives the full variable domain: DVKVTQSSRYLVKRTGEKVFLECVQDMDHENMFWYRQDPGLGLRLIYFSYDVKMKEKGDIPEGYSVSREKKERFSLILESASTNQTSMYLCASRTASNQPQHFGDGTRLSIL.

The chain joins TRBV9 to TRBJ2-1; TRBD2 matches 9 bases. The CDR3 has 16 residues. V lost 4 bases to trimming and J lost 2 bases; unmatched junction nucleotides: 7. Germline V lookup: CDR1 SGDLS, CDR2 YYNGEE. The CDR3 bases are TGTGCCAGCAGCCCTAGTGGCGGGAGGGCCTACAATGAGCAGTTCTTC. Protein sequence: CASSPSGGRAYNEQFF.

The rearrangement links TRBV14 to TRBJ2-3, with D hard to call. Trimming took 2 bases from V and 4 from J, leaving 4 bases between them. Germline V gives CDR1 SGHDN, CDR2 FVKESK. The CDR3 is 12 residues long. For the CDR3, the DNA is TGTGCCAGCAGCCAATTCTCAGATACGCAGTATTTT. Translation gives CASSQFSDTQYF.

The chain uses TRBV7-9 and TRBJ1-2, with a possible D match to TRBD1 (5 bases). CDR3 length: 14 residues. V lost 2 bases, J lost 8 bases, and 15 bases lay in between. Germline V gene data show CDR1 as SEHNR and CDR2 as FQNEAQ (reference sequence). The CDR3 DNA follows: TGTGCCAGCAGCTTACAGGGTGAAGTTGGGGGCTACACCTTC. Its protein product is CASSLQGEVGGYTF.

The genes are TRBV30 and TRBJ1-1; 9 bases fit TRBD1. Trimming removed 5 bases from V and 1 base from J; junction bases left unmatched: 2. Germline CDR1 is GTSNPN and CDR2 is SVGIG (reference sequence). The CDR3 is 13 residues long. The CDR3 is CAWAGQGNTEAFF. CDR3 coding DNA: TGTGCCTGGGCGGGACAGGGGAACACTGAAGCTTTCTTT.

The V gene is TRBV6-2 or TRBV6-3, the J gene TRBJ2-3, with a weak D call TRBD2 (5 bases). V was shortened by 2 bases and J by 4 bases, with 10 bases between the two germline ends. Germline CDR1 is MNHEY and CDR2 is SVGEGT. This CDR3 comprises 14 residues. The CDR3 loop is CASSYAGPPDTQYF. The CDR3 DNA reads as TGTGCCAGCAGTTACGCGGGTCCACCAGATACGCAGTATTTT.

The chain links TRBV6-2 or TRBV6-3 to TRBJ2-1; 10 positions agree with TRBD2. This CDR3 has 19 amino acids. The ends lost 2 bases at V and 0 bases at J; junction bases unmatched: 10. The germline V gene encodes CDR1 MNHEY and CDR2 SVGEGT. The CDR3 protein is CASSYIRGLAASSYNEQFF. In DNA form, the CDR3 reads TGTGCCAGCAGTTACATCCGCGGACTAGCGGCGAGCTCCTACAATGAGCAGTTCTTC.

The J gene is TRBJ2-1, the V gene TRBV4-1; TRBD1 is a possible D gene (7 bases). CDR3 length equals 13 residues. The germline CDR1 and CDR2 sequences are MGHRA and YSYEKL. V was trimmed by 1 base and J by 14 bases, leaving 15 bases between them. The CDR3 coding sequence is TGCGCCAGCAGCCAAGGAGGCGGGACAGCGGAGTTCTTC. Residues: CASSQGGGTAEFF.

The chain joins TRBV7-3 to TRBJ1-2, with TRBD1 matching 7 bases. The CDR3 is 13 residues long. Per the germline V gene, CDR1 is SGHTA and CDR2 is FQGTGA. Germline trimming cut 6 bases from V and 6 bases from J; bases unmatched to any gene: 7. CDR3 nucleotide sequence: TGTGCCAGCAGTCAAACAGGGGAGGATGGCTACACCTTC. Its protein product is CASSQTGEDGYTF.

This rearrangement joins TRBV19 to TRBJ2-5, with 7 bases identical to TRBD2. The trim removed 2 bases at V and 1 base at J, leaving 7 bases unmatched. The CDR3 consists of 16 residues. Germline lookup yields CDR1 LNHDA and CDR2 SQIVND (reference sequence). CDR3 bases: TGTGCCAGTAGTATAACCCGGGGAGGGCCCCAAGAGACCCAGTACTTC. This codes for CASSITRGGPQETQYF.

The V call is TRBV18, the J call TRBJ1-6; D possibly corresponds to TRBD1 (6 bases). CDR3 length: 15 residues. V was trimmed by 3 bases and J by 7 bases, leaving 13 bases between them. Germline V gene data show CDR1 as KGHSH and CDR2 as LQKENI. CDR3 region: CASSPQTGKNSPLHF. DNA for the CDR3: TGTGCCAGCTCACCCCAGACAGGAAAGAATTCACCCCTCCACTTT.

V and J are TRBV6-1 and TRBJ2-1; 7 nucleotides match TRBD1. The V and J ends lost 1 base and 4 bases, in that order; junction bases with no gene match: 7. The CDR3 loop spans 16 amino acids. Looked up from germline, CDR1 is MNHNS and CDR2 is SASEGT. The CDR3 DNA reads as TGTGCCAGCAGTGAAGAGGCAGGGGGTGTATACAATGAGCAGTTCTTC. It specifies CASSEEAGGVYNEQFF.

The chain links TRBV3-1 (or the pseudogene TRBV3-2) to TRBJ2-5; tentative D call: TRBD2 (6 bases). The germline V and J ends were trimmed by 5 bases and 2 bases, with 12 bases remaining between them. The CDR3 extends over 14 amino acids. In germline, CDR1 is LGHDT, CDR2 YNNKEL (reference sequence). The CDR3 reads CASSSPGTQETQYF. DNA of the CDR3: TGTGCCAGCAGCTCCCCGGGGACTCAAGAGACCCAGTACTTC.

This clone was seen more than once but under ten times. The V call is TRBV24-1, the J call TRBJ1-1, with D tentatively TRBD1 (5 bases). CDR3 size: 13 residues. The V and J ends lost 7 bases and 8 bases respectively, with 16 bases between them. Germline CDR1 KGHDR, CDR2 SFDVKD. The CDR3 DNA is TGTGCCACCAGCGTCGGGGGGAGGGGAGAAGCTTTCTTT. The encoded protein is CATSVGGRGEAFF.

This chain uses TRBV25-1 with TRBJ1-1; tentative D call: TRBD1 (5 bases). Germline V gives CDR1 MGHDK, CDR2 SYGVNS. The CDR3 is 13 residues long. Trimming left V 8 bases short and J 1 base short, with 11 bases between. Here the CDR3 reads CASEGLRNTEAFF. The CDR3 DNA reads as TGTGCCAGCGAGGGACTCAGGAACACTGAAGCTTTCTTT.

The rearrangement joins TRBV6-5 to TRBJ2-5, with TRBD1 identical over 7 bases. V dropped 6 bases and J dropped 4; count of bases not matched to a gene: 5. Germline values: CDR1 MNHEY, CDR2 SVGAGI. This CDR3 contains 13 residues. CDR3 coding DNA: TGTGCCAGCAGCTCGACAGGGATAGAGACCCAGTACTTC. This sequence encodes CASSSTGIETQYF.

V and J are TRBV7-2 and TRBJ2-7; D perhaps matches TRBD2 (7 bases). The ends were cut back, 0 bases at V and 4 bases at J, with 16 bases in the middle. The CDR3 contains 16 residues. Germline CDR1 reads SGHTA; CDR2 reads FQGNSA. DNA for the CDR3: TGTGCCAGCAGCTTAGCACAGGGCGGGAGTAGGTACGAGCAGTACTTC. This translates into CASSLAQGGSRYEQYF.